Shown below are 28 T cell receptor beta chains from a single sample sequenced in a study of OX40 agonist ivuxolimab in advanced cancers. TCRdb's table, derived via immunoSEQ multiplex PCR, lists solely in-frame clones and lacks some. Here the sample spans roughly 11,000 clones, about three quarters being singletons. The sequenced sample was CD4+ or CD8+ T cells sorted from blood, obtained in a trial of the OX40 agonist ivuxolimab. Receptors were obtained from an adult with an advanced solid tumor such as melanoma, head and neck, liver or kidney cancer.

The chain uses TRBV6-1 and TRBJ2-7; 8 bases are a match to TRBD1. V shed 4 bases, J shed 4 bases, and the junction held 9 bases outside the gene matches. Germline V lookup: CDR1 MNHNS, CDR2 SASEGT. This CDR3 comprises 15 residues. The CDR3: CASSAAPGGFYEQYF. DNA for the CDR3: TGTGCCAGCAGTGCGGCGCCAGGGGGCTTTTACGAGCAGTACTTC.

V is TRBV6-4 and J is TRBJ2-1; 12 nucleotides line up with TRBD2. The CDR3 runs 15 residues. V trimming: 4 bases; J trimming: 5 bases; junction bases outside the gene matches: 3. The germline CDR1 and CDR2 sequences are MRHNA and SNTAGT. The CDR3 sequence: CASSVLAGGNNEQFF. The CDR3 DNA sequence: TGTGCCAGCAGTGTACTAGCGGGAGGTAACAATGAGCAGTTCTTC.

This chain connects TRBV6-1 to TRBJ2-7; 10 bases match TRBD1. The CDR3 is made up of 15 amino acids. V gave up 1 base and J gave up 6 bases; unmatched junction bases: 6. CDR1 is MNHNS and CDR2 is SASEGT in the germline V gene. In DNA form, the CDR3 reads TGTGCCAGCAGTGAAGGGGACAGGGGCCACGCCGAGCAGTACTTC. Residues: CASSEGDRGHAEQYF.

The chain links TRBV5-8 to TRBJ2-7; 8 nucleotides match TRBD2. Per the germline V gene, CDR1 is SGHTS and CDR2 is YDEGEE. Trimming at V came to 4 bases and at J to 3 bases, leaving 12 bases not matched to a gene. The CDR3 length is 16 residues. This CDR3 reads CASSQEEAGARYEQYF. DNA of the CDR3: TGTGCCAGCAGCCAAGAGGAAGCGGGGGCCCGCTACGAGCAGTACTTC.

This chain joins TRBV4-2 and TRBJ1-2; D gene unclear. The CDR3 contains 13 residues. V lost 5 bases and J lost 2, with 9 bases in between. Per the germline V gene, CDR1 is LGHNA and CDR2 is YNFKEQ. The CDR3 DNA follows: TGTGCCAGCAGCTTAGTCCGCAACTATGGCTACACCTTC. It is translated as CASSLVRNYGYTF.

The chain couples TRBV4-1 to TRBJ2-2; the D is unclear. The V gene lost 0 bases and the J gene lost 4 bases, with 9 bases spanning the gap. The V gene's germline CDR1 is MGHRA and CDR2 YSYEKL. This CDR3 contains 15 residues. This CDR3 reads CASSQDIGGTGELFF. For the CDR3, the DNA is TGCGCCAGCAGCCAAGATATCGGTGGCACCGGGGAGCTGTTTTTT.

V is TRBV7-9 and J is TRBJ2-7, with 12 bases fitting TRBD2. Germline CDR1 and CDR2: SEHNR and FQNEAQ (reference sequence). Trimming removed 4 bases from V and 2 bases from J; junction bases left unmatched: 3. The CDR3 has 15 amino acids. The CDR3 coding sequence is TGTGCCAGCAGCTCCTGGACTAGCGGGACCTACGAGCAGTACTTC. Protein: CASSSWTSGTYEQYF.

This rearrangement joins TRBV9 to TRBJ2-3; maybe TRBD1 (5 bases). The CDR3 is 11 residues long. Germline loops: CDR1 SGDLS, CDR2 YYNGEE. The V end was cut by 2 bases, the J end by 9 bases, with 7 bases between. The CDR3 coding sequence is TGTGCCAGCAGCGTGGGGCTAACGCAGTATTTT. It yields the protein CASSVGLTQYF. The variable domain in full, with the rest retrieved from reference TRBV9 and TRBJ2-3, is DSGVTQTPKHLITATGQRVTLRCSPRSGDLSVYWYQQSLDQGLQFLIQYYNGEERAKGNILERFSAQQFPDLHSELNLSSLELGDSALYFCASSVGLTQYFGPGTRLTVL.

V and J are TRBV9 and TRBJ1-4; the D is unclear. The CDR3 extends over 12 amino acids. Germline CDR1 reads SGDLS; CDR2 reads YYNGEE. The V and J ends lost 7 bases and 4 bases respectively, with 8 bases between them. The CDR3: CASGEDNEKLFF. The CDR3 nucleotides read TGTGCCAGCGGGGAAGATAATGAAAAACTGTTTTTT.

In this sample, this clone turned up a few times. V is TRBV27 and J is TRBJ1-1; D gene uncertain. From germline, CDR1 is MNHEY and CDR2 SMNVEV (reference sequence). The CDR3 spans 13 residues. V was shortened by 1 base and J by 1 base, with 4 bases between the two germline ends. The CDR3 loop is CASSLFGNTEAFF. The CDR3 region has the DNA TGTGCCAGCAGTTTATTTGGGAACACTGAAGCTTTCTTT.

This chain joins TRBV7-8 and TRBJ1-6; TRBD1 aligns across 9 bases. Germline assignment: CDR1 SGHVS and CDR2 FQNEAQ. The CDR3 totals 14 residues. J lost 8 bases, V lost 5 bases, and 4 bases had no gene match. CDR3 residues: CASSPDRGDSPLHF. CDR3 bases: TGTGCCAGCAGCCCGGACAGGGGCGATTCACCCCTCCACTTT. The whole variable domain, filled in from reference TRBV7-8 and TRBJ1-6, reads GAGVSQSPRYKVAKRGQDVALRCDPISGHVSLFWYQQALGQGPEFLTYFQNEAQLDKSGLPSDRFFAERPEGSVSTLKIQRTQQEDSAVYLCASSPDRGDSPLHFGNGTRLTVT.

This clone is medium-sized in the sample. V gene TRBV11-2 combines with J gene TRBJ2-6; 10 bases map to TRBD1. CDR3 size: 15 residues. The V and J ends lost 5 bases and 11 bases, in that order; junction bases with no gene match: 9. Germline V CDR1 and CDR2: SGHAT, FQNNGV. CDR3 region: CASSLGQGGLYVLTF. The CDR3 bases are TGTGCCAGCAGCCTTGGACAGGGGGGTTTGTACGTCCTGACTTTC.

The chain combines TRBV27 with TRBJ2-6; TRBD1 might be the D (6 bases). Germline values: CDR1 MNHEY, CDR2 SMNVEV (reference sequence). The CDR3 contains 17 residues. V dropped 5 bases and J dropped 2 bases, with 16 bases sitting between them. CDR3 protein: CASSRAGEWAGANVLTF. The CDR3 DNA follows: TGTGCCAGCAGTCGGGCAGGGGAGTGGGCTGGGGCCAACGTCCTGACTTTC.

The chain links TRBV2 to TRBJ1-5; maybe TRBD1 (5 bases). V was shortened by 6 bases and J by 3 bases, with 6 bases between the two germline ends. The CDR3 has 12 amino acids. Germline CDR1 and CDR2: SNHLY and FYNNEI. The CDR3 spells CASRGTNQPQHF. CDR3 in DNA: TGTGCCAGCAGGGGGACCAATCAGCCCCAGCATTTT.

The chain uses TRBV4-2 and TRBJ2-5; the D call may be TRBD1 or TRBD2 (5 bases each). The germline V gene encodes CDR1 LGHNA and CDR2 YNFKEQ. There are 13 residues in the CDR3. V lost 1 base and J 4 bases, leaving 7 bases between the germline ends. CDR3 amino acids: CASSQVRGETQYF. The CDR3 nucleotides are TGTGCCAGCAGCCAAGTGAGGGGAGAGACCCAGTACTTC.

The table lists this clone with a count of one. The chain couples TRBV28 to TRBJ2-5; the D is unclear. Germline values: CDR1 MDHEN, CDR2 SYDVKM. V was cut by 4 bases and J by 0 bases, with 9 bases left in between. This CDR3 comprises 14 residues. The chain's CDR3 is CASSSRKNQETQYF. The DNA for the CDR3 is TGTGCCAGCAGTTCCAGGAAAAACCAAGAGACCCAGTACTTC.

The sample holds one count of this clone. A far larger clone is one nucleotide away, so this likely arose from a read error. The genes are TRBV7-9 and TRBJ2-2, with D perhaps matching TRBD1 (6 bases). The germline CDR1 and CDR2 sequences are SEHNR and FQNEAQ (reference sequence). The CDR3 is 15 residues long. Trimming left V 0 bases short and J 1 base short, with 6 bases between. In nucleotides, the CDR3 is TGTGCCAGCAGCTTAGCGGGACAGAACACCGGGGAGCTGTTTTTT. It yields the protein CASSLAGQNTGELFF.

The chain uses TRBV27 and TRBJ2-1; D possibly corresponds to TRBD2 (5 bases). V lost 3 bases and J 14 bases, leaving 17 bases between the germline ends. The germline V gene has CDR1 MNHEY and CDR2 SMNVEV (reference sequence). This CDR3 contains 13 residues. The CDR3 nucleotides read TGTGCCAGCAGTTTGTGGCCCGACGACGGGGAGTTCTTC. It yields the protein CASSLWPDDGEFF.

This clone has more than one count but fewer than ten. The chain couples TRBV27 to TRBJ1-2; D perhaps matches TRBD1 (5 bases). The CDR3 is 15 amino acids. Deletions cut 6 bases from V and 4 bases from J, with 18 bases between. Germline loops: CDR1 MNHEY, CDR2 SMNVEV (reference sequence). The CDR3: CASSLGNWGPYGYTF. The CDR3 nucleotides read TGTGCCAGCAGCTTGGGCAATTGGGGCCCCTATGGCTACACCTTC.

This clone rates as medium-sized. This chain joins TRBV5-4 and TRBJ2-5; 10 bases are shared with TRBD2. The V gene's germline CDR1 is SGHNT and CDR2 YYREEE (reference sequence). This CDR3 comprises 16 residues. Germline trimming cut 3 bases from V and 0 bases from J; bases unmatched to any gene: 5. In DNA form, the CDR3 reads TGTGCCAGCAGCTCCCAACTAGCGGGGTACCAAGAGACCCAGTACTTC. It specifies CASSSQLAGYQETQYF.

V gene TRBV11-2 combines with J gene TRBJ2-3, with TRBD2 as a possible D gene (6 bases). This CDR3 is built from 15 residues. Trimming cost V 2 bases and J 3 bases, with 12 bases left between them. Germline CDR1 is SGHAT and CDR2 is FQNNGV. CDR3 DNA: TGTGCCAGCAGCTTATCTAGCGCTAGAACAGATACGCAGTATTTT. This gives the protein CASSLSSARTDTQYF. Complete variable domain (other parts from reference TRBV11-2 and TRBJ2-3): EAGVAQSPRYKIIEKRQSVAFWCNPISGHATLYWYQQILGQGPKLLIQFQNNGVVDDSQLPKDRFSAERLKGVDSTLKIQPAKLEDSAVYLCASSLSSARTDTQYFGPGTRLTVL.

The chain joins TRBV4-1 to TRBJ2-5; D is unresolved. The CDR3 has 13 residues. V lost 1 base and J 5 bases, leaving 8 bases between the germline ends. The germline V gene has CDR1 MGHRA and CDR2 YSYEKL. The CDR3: CASSQVVGETQYF. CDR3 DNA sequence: TGCGCCAGCAGCCAAGTGGTCGGGGAGACCCAGTACTTC.

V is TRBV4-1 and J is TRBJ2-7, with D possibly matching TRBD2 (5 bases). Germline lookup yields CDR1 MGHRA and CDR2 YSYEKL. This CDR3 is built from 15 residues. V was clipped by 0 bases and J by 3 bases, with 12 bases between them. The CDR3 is CASSQEAESFYEQYF. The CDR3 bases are TGCGCCAGCAGCCAAGAAGCGGAGTCTTTCTACGAGCAGTACTTC.

CDR3 region: CASSTDAPPWEKLFF. The CDR3 DNA reads as TGTGCCAGCAGCACGGACGCCCCGCCTTGGGAAAAACTGTTTTTT. This sequence joins TRBV5-6 and TRBJ1-4, with no clear D. The CDR3 extends over 15 amino acids. Trimming stripped 4 bases from V and 8 bases from J, with 18 bases between. Germline V CDR1 and CDR2: SGHDT, YYEEEE.

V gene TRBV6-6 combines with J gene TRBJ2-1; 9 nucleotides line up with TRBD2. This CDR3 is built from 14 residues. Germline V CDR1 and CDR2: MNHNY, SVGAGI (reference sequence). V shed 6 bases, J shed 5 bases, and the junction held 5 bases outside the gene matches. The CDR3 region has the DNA TGTGCCAGCAGACCTAGCGGGACCCACAATGAGCAGTTCTTC. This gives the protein CASRPSGTHNEQFF.

The CDR3 DNA reads TGTGCCAGCAGCCGTGGAAACACCATATATTTT. Translation gives CASSRGNTIYF. The chain carries TRBV2 and TRBJ1-3; D not resolved. This CDR3 is built from 11 residues. V was shortened by 6 bases and J by 3 bases, with 3 bases between the two germline ends. Germline CDR1 is SNHLY and CDR2 is FYNNEI. The full variable domain, rest sourced from reference TRBV2 and TRBJ1-3, is EPEVTQTPSHQVTQMGQEVILRCVPISNHLYFYWYRQILGQKVEFLVSFYNNEISEKSEIFDDQFSVERPDGSNFTLKIRSTKLEDSAMYFCASSRGNTIYFGEGSWLTVV.

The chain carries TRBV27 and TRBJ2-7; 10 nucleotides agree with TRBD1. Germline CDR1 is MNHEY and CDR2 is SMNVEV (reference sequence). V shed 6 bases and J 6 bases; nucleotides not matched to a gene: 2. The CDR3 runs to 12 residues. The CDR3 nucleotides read TGTGCCAGCAGCCGACAGGGGGCCGAGCAGTACTTC. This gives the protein CASSRQGAEQYF.

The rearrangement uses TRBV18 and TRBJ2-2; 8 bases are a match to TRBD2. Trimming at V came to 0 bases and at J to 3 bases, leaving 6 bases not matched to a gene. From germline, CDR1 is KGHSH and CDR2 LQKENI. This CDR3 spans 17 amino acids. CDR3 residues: CASSPPELAGYTGELFF. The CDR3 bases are TGTGCCAGCTCACCACCGGAATTAGCGGGGTACACCGGGGAGCTGTTTTTT.